What follows are 25 T cell receptor beta chains derived from one specimen sequenced in a study of T cell repertoires in cytomegalovirus infection. TCRdb analysed the reads with MiXCR anew, one entry per CDR3 protein. The sample has approximately 400,000 distinct CDR3 sequences, 25% to 40% seen once; the top ten hold approximately 15%. Sequenced input: PBMCs. The receptor source for this set is a human donor in good health (CMV status not recorded). Some clones in this sample may be carry-over from other donors' samples.

The chain is built from TRBV12-3 or TRBV12-4 and TRBJ1-3, with D tentatively TRBD1 (6 bases). The length of the CDR3 is 14 residues. V lost 8 bases, J lost 6 bases, and 17 bases lay in between. The CDR3: CASPSRGGANTIYF. DNA of the CDR3: TGTGCCAGCCCCTCCCGGGGGGGGGCAAACACCATATATTTT.

CDR3 residues: CSNSGGGGDTQYF. In DNA form, the CDR3 reads TGCAGTAATAGCGGGGGGGGCGGGGATACGCAGTATTTT. V gene TRBV20-1 combines with J gene TRBJ2-3; 11 nucleotides line up with TRBD2. V trimming: 8 bases; J trimming: 6 bases; junction bases outside the gene matches: 7. The CDR3 has 13 amino acids. Germline CDR1 reads DFQATT; CDR2 reads SNEGSKA (reference sequence).

There are many counts of this clonotype. This rearrangement joins TRBV6-2 or TRBV6-3 to TRBJ2-7, with D perhaps assigned TRBD1 or TRBD2 (6 bases each). Trimming pared 5 bases from V and 2 bases from J, leaving 16 bases between. This CDR3 is 15 amino acids long. Germline V gives CDR1 MNHEY, CDR2 SVGEGT. The CDR3 nucleotides read TGTGCCAGCAGTAACCCTAGGGGGGAGACCTACGAGCAGTACTTC. Translated, it gives CASSNPRGETYEQYF.

This clonotype was counted ten times or more. This chain uses TRBV7-9 with TRBJ1-2, with TRBD1 matching over 7 bases. V lost 5 bases to trimming and J lost 3 bases; unmatched junction nucleotides: 3. The CDR3 length is 13 residues. Germline assignment: CDR1 SEHNR and CDR2 FQNEAQ (reference sequence). CDR3 DNA sequence: TGTGCCAGCAGCGGGGACAGCTACTATGGCTACACCTTC. Protein sequence: CASSGDSYYGYTF.

This clonotype was detected a few times. The V call is TRBV5-5, the J call TRBJ2-3; tentatively, D is TRBD2 (5 bases). The CDR3 runs to 14 residues. The germline V and J ends were trimmed by 4 bases and 5 bases, with 14 bases remaining between them. Germline lookup yields CDR1 SGHKS and CDR2 YYEKEE (reference sequence). The CDR3 is CASSTTRTGDTQYF. CDR3 DNA: TGTGCCAGCAGCACAACTAGGACGGGAGATACGCAGTATTTT.

This CDR3 is CASSLEEGSYEQYF. The DNA of the CDR3 is TGTGCCAGCAGCTTGGAGGAAGGCTCCTACGAGCAGTACTTC. The chain is built from TRBV7-6 and TRBJ2-7; maybe TRBD2 (5 bases). In germline, CDR1 is SGHVS, CDR2 FNYEAQ. CDR3 length: 14 amino acids. Trimming pared 3 bases from V and 0 bases from J, leaving 9 bases between.

V usage is TRBV20-1 and J usage is TRBJ2-5; no clear D gene. Trimming took 2 bases from V and 2 from J, leaving 15 bases between them. The CDR3 has 15 amino acids. CDR1 and CDR2 from the germline V gene are DFQATT and SNEGSKA (reference sequence). CDR3 sequence (DNA): TGCAGTGCTAGATCCCCAACGTGGGATCAAGAGACCCAGTACTTC. Translating gives CSARSPTWDQETQYF.

The chain's CDR3 is CASSLVAPRDRGFGEQYF. The CDR3 DNA is TGTGCCAGCAGCTTAGTGGCCCCCCGGGACAGGGGATTTGGTGAGCAGTACTTC. The chain carries TRBV7-6 and TRBJ2-7; 10 bases are a match to TRBD1. From germline, CDR1 is SGHVS and CDR2 FNYEAQ. The CDR3 contains 18 residues. The junction had 16 bases not matched to a gene; V was cut back by 1 base and J by 7 bases.

This rearrangement joins TRBV7-2 to TRBJ2-5, with a tentative D call TRBD2 (6 bases). V was trimmed by 1 base and J by 9 bases, leaving 15 bases between them. The CDR3 has 14 residues. Germline lookup yields CDR1 SGHTA and CDR2 FQGNSA. The CDR3 DNA is TGTGCCAGCAGCTTAGAATGGGAACCGGGGGCCCAGTACTTC. This encodes CASSLEWEPGAQYF.

The chain joins TRBV7-3 to TRBJ1-1, with D maybe TRBD1 (5 bases). This CDR3 is built from 12 residues. Germline V gives CDR1 SGHTA, CDR2 FQGTGA. The V end lost 5 bases, the J end lost 8 bases, and 12 bases lay between the germline ends. The CDR3 DNA sequence: TGTGCCAGCAGCCATCAACCAGGGGAAGCTTTCTTT. It specifies CASSHQPGEAFF.

V and J are TRBV19 and TRBJ1-5; D is unclear. The germline V and J ends were trimmed by 9 bases and 1 base, with 10 bases remaining between them. Looked up from germline, CDR1 is LNHDA and CDR2 is SQIVND (reference sequence). The CDR3 is 13 residues long. The DNA for the CDR3 is TGTGCCAGCGCGGACCGAAGCAATCAGCCCCAGCATTTT. Translated: CASADRSNQPQHF.

Only a few counts were recorded for this clonotype. The chain carries TRBV5-1 and TRBJ2-2, with D possibly TRBD1 on 6 matching bases. V shed 4 bases and J shed 5 bases, with 12 bases lying between them. The CDR3 is 14 amino acids. The germline CDR1 and CDR2 sequences are SGHRS and YFSETQ. The CDR3 DNA sequence: TGCGCCAGCAGCCAAACAGGGATAACCGGGGAGCTGTTTTTT. Encoded protein: CASSQTGITGELFF.

This chain connects TRBV19 to TRBJ1-5; 8 bases match TRBD1. CDR1 LNHDA and CDR2 SQIVND come from the germline V gene (reference sequence). The CDR3 is made up of 14 amino acids. With V trimmed by 7 bases and J by 6 bases, 8 bases remained unmatched. Here the CDR3 DNA reads TGTGCCAGTACCACGGACAGGGTGGCTCAGCCCCAGCATTTT. It translates to CASTTDRVAQPQHF.

This clonotype turned up a few times. The rearrangement uses TRBV19 and TRBJ1-2; tentative D call: TRBD1 (6 bases). Germline assignment: CDR1 LNHDA and CDR2 SQIVND (reference sequence). The CDR3 has 14 residues. Trimming cost V 8 bases and J 8 bases, with 21 bases left between them. CDR3 nucleotides: TGTGCCAGTCTTCGCCGCGGACAGCAGTGGGGCTACACCTTC. Translating gives CASLRRGQQWGYTF.

This clonotype was observed a few times. This chain joins TRBV6-1 and TRBJ1-5, with D possibly matching TRBD1 (6 bases). Trimming stripped 6 bases from V and 9 bases from J, with 24 bases between. Per germline, CDR1 MNHNS and CDR2 SASEGT. This CDR3 is 16 amino acids long. CDR3 loop: CASRKTSDSPIRPQHF. The CDR3 nucleotides are TGTGCCAGCAGAAAGACCTCGGACAGCCCTATTCGGCCCCAGCATTTT.

This clonotype was counted a few times. This chain connects TRBV6-8 to TRBJ2-5, with TRBD1 matching over 7 bases. This CDR3 comprises 15 residues. After removal of 6 bases from V and 2 bases from J, the junction contained 9 bases not matched to a gene. Germline CDR1 and CDR2: MNHGY and SAAAGT. This chain's CDR3 is CASRSRDSQQETQYF. In DNA, the CDR3 is TGTGCCAGCAGATCTCGGGACAGCCAACAAGAGACCCAGTACTTC.

The table lists this clonotype with many counts. This chain links TRBV11-2 with TRBJ2-7, with 7 positions matching TRBD1. V was pared by 0 bases and J by 2 bases, with 4 bases of the junction left unmatched. This CDR3 has 15 amino acids. The germline CDR1 and CDR2 sequences are SGHAT and FQNNGV. The CDR3 DNA is TGTGCCAGCAGCTTAGATTGGGGGACAGCCTACGAGCAGTACTTC. It is translated as CASSLDWGTAYEQYF.

J is TRBJ1-1 and V is TRBV19; 12 bases match TRBD1. The V and J ends lost 5 bases and 5 bases, in that order; junction bases with no gene match: 6. This CDR3 is 15 amino acids long. Looked up from germline, CDR1 is LNHDA and CDR2 is SQIVND (reference sequence). In DNA, the CDR3 is TGTGCCAGTAGTGCGGGACAGGGGGCGTGGACTGAAGCTTTCTTT. The encoded protein is CASSAGQGAWTEAFF.

V gene TRBV20-1 combines with J gene TRBJ1-6; D not certain. Looked up from germline, CDR1 is DFQATT and CDR2 is SNEGSKA (reference sequence). The CDR3 length is 16 residues. The germline V and J ends were trimmed by 0 bases and 6 bases, with 15 bases remaining between them. This CDR3 reads CSARDVWVSSNSPLHF. The DNA of the CDR3 is TGCAGTGCTAGAGATGTATGGGTTTCGAGTAATTCACCCCTCCACTTT.

Regarding this clonotype: Relative to the germline gene, one junction end is altered; a read error may explain this. The chain combines TRBV2 with TRBJ1-5; D gene ambiguous. The CDR3 runs to 15 residues. In germline, CDR1 is SNHLY, CDR2 FYNNEI. The CDR3 is CASSELLGANHPQHF. The CDR3 nucleotides read TGTGCCAGCAGTGAACTTTTGGGAGCCAATCATCCCCAGCATTTT. Full variable domain (rest looked up from reference TRBV2 and TRBJ1-5): EPEVTQTPSHQVTQMGQEVILRCVPISNHLYFYWYRQILGQKVEFLVSFYNNEISEKSEIFDDQFSVERPDGSNFTLKIRSTKLEDSAMYFCASSELLGANHPQHFGDGTRLSIL.

This chain uses TRBV20-1 with TRBJ2-3; D is perhaps TRBD1 (5 bases). With 6 bases removed from V and 0 bases from J, the gap between germline ends came to 16 bases. The CDR3 runs 15 residues. From germline, CDR1 is DFQATT and CDR2 SNEGSKA (reference sequence). The CDR3 nucleotides are TGCAGTGCCAGACTTTGGGGCCCTAGCACAGATACGCAGTATTTT. Its protein product is CSARLWGPSTDTQYF.

This clonotype has a count of ten or more. The rearrangement uses TRBV7-2 and TRBJ2-7; 7 bases align to TRBD2. The CDR3 has 15 amino acids. Losses at the gene ends were 4 bases for V and 1 base for J; bases not matched to a gene: 7. Germline V gene data show CDR1 as SGHTA and CDR2 as FQGNSA. CDR3 sequence reads: CASSSGLSWSYEQYF. The CDR3 DNA reads as TGTGCCAGCAGCTCGGGACTAAGCTGGTCCTACGAGCAGTACTTC.

The genes are TRBV3-1 and TRBJ1-1, with a possible D match to TRBD1 (6 bases). This CDR3 is 15 amino acids long. Trimming pared 5 bases from V and 2 bases from J, leaving 15 bases between. CDR1 and CDR2 from the germline V gene are LGHDT and YNNKEL (reference sequence). The CDR3 loop is CASSKRRTANTEAFF. CDR3 DNA sequence: TGTGCCAGCAGCAAGCGACGGACAGCTAACACTGAAGCTTTCTTT.

This clonotype was seen repeatedly, ten times or more. The rearrangement uses TRBV11-2 and TRBJ2-1; 9 bases are shared with TRBD2. From germline, CDR1 is SGHAT and CDR2 FQNNGV. The CDR3 loop spans 20 amino acids. V lost 4 bases to trimming and J lost 6 bases; unmatched junction nucleotides: 22. The DNA for the CDR3 is TGTGCCAGCAGCTCGACTACAGGGAAAAGCGGGGGGATTGCGTTCAATGAGCAGTTCTTC. It is translated as CASSSTTGKSGGIAFNEQFF.

As for this clonotype: This sequence may be a read error, since a much larger clone differs from it by one base. The final CDR3 position lacks the conserved phenylalanine or tryptophan, pointing to a likely read error. V gene TRBV6-6 combines with J gene TRBJ2-1; D is unclear. The CDR3 loop spans 12 amino acids. Between the trimmed V and J ends, which lost 6 bases and 4 bases, there was a span of 7 bases. Germline assignment: CDR1 MNHNY and CDR2 SVGAGI (reference sequence). CDR3: CASSPAYNEQFC. Here the CDR3 DNA reads TGTGCCAGCAGCCCAGCTTACAATGAGCAGTTCTGC.